The clone carrying this T cell receptor beta chain was recorded a few times. These data are taken from a study of early T cells in non-severe SARS-CoV-2 infection. One entry per CDR3 protein results from TCRdb running MiXCR on the 5' RACE reads. The sample contains tens of thousands of distinct CDR3 sequences, 4.5% to 6% of which appear only once. Trimming cost V 6 bases and J 4 bases; bases outside gene matches: 17. CDR1 MDHEN and CDR2 SYDVKM come from the germline V gene. The CDR3 spans 17 residues. The sequence was obtained from an adult who was a healthcare worker with PCR-confirmed SARS-CoV-2 infection or an uninfected control (not recorded which). Sequenced material: whole blood. This chain links TRBV28 with TRBJ1-2; TRBD1 aligns across 7 bases. CDR3 coding DNA: TGTGCCAGCAGCAGGATTGGACAGGACCTTACCTTCTATGGCTACACCTTC. Residues: CASSRIGQDLTFYGYTF.